This entry features one T cell receptor (beta chain) sequence. Germline lookup yields CDR1 SNHLY and CDR2 FYNNEI. The CDR3 contains 13 residues. Next came a second PCR, run for roughly 7 to 12 cycles, which used a sample-barcoded 5' primer along with a J-beta primer mix. MiXCR, applied by TCRdb to the 5' RACE reads, yields one record per CDR3 protein. Of roughly 1.5 million distinct CDR3 sequences listed, approximately 43% were seen once; the top ten hold approximately 4.1%. The source of the sample is a study of blood T cells in healthy people across ages. The sequenced sample consisted of blood. The chain carries TRBV2 and TRBJ2-5, with TRBD1 identical over 7 bases. The end of the DNA is better explained by TRBJ2-4, so the J call may be wrong. The source is a woman aged 18-29 years in good health. This chain's CDR3 is CASSDRGRNIQYF. CDR3 nucleotides: TGTGCCAGCAGTGATAGGGGGCGAAACATTCAGTACTTC.